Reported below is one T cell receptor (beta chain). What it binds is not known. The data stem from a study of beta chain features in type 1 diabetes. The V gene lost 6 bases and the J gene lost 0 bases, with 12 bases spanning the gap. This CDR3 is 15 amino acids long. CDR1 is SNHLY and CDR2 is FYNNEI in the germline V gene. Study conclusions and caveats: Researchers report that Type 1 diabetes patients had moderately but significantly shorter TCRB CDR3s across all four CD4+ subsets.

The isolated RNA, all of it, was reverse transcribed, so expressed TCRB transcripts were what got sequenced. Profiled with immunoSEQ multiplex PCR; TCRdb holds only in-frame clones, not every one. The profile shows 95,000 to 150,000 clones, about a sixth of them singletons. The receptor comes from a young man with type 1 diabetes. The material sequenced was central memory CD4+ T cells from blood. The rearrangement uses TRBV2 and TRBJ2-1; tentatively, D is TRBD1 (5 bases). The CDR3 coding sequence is TGTGCCAGCAGAGTACAGGAAAGCTCCTACAATGAGCAGTTCTTC. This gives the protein CASRVQESSYNEQFF.